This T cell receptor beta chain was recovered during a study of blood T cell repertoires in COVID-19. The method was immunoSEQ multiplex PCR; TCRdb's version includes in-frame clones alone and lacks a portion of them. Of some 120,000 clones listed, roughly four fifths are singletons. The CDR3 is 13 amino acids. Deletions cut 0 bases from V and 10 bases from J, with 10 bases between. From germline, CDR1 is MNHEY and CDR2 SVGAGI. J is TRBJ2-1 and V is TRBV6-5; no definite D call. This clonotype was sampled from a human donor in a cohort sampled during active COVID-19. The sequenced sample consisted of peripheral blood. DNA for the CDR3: TGTGCCAGCAGTTACTCGATTTCAGAAGAGCAGTTCTTC. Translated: CASSYSISEEQFF.